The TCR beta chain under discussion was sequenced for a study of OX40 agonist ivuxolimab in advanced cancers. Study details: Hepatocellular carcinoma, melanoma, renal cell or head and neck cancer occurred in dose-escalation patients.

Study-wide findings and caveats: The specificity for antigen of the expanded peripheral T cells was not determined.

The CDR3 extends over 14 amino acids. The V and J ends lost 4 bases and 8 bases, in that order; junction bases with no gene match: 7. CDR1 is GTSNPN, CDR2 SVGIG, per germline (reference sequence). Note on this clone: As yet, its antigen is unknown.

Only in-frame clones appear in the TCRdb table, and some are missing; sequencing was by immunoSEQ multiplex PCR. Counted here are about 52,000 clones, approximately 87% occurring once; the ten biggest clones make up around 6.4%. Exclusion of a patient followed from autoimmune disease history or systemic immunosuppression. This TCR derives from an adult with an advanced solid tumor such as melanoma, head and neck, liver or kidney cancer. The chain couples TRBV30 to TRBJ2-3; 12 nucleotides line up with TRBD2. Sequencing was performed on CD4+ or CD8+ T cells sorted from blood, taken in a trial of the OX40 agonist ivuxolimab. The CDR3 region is CAWMGGLAGGTQYF. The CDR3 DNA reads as TGTGCCTGGATGGGGGGACTAGCGGGTGGTACGCAGTATTTT.